This TCR beta chain is from a study of neurological immune-mediated disorders. The time point is: longitudinal time-point 2. TCRdb reanalysed the 5' RACE reads using MiXCR and keeps one entry per CDR3 protein. The sample holds tens of thousands of distinct CDR3 sequences; 5.8% are singletons and the top ten take 7.9%. This clonotype was detected ten times or more. Germline CDR1 and CDR2: DFQATT and SNEGSKA (reference sequence). V was trimmed by 1 base and J by 2 bases, leaving 11 bases between them. The CDR3 spans 14 residues. This chain joins TRBV20-1 and TRBJ1-1; TRBD1 is a possible D gene (6 bases). Sequencing input: PBMCs. The sequence came from a woman aged 55-70 years with multiple sclerosis. Written as DNA, the CDR3 is TGCAGTGCTAGAGGGGGGGCTGGAAACACTGAAGCTTTCTTT. This encodes CSARGGAGNTEAFF.